This T cell receptor (beta chain) was obtained from a study of radiation and T cells in renal cell carcinoma. Time point denoted: blood 4 weeks post-SBRT, at nephrectomy. The treatment is: 15 Gy SBRT to primary tumor, nephrectomy 4 weeks later. The study, taken as a whole, reports: In blood, top tumor clones expanded by 2 weeks, shrinking by 4.

The table came from immunoSEQ multiplex PCR; TCRdb's copy has only in-frame clones and leaves some out. The sample has tens of thousands of clones, around four fifths seen once. With respect to this clone: The target antigen is unknown.

This CDR3 comprises 12 residues. In germline, CDR1 is LNHDA, CDR2 SQIVND (reference sequence). Deletions cut 5 bases from V and 0 bases from J, with 3 bases between. The sample here was blood, taken from a patient whose treatment included radiotherapy and nephrectomy. This sequence originates from a man aged 50-59 years with renal cell carcinoma. This chain joins TRBV19 and TRBJ2-3, with D unclear. The CDR3 DNA is TGTGCCAGTAGTCCTAGCACAGATACGCAGTATTTT. Translation gives CASSPSTDTQYF.